The sequence of this TCR beta chain was determined in a study of blood T cell repertoires in COVID-19 (TCRdb year 2020). Broadly, across the study: Collaborator samples came from the United States, Italy and Spain and covered acute and convalescent phases of COVID-19. The material from the prospective study consisted of cDNA or gDNA derived from T cells, B-cell-depleted T cells, or PBMCs. Subjects who had been exposed to COVID-19, were actively infected with it, or had recovered from it provided the deeply sampled blood TCRbeta repertoires that made up the dataset. The repertoires were released in a freely available public database intended as a resource for research on the immune response to SARS-CoV-2. The samples were drawn from the first 160 participants of the ongoing ImmuneRACE study and from over 950 subjects provided by 6 global collaborators. The sample metadata nearly always contained a de-identified subject ID, COVID-19 status, age in years and sex. Where HLA class I and class II types were available, the types were taken from metadata supplied by the sample provider, not from assay-based typing.

The collaborating institutions used their own protocols to collect whole blood in K2EDTA tubes. For TCRbeta analysis, collaborators shipped samples as frozen whole blood, isolated PBMCs, or DNA extracted from either of those sample types. In the case of this clone: Its cognate antigen has yet to be identified. Per-base qualities were not stored, and no clone one base away is much larger.

Overall results and qualifications from the work: The quantity of clinical and demographic metadata differed by source and by participant and was supplied without curation.

The CDR1 and CDR2 encoded by the germline V gene (reference sequence) are LNHDA and SQIVND. The CDR3 spans 14 residues, from the cysteine through the phenylalanine. Solely the CDR3 DNA is kept, with 42 bases framed from the first base. Deletion took 3 bases off V and 3 bases off J, with a span of 11 bases between the germline ends. TCRbeta CDR3 regions were amplified from genomic DNA using the immunoSEQ Assay, a bias-controlled multiplex PCR. For the original study's pipeline: Within the assay, amplification of reference gene primers was used to estimate how many nucleated cells each sample contained. To quantify the absolute abundance of each unique TCRbeta CDR3 rearrangement, sequence reads were collapsed and filtered. Productive Simpson clonality was computed per sample as the square root of Simpson's diversity index over productive rearrangements. TCRdb took over this immuneACCESS table, retaining in-frame rearrangements with V and J assigned. Such tables are incomplete; in checked studies, under half of the missing clones stem from an unresolved V gene, and the remainder is unexplained. V and J calls and clone size are given by that table; D and trimming were obtained from the DNA. A total of 350,000 to 450,000 clones appear in this sample, 89% of them only once. The ten most abundant clones make up approximately 1.2% of the sample.

This clonotype was obtained from a man aged 35 to 55 with acute or convalescent COVID-19. The chain was built from TRBV19 and TRBJ1-1; a weak D assignment points to TRBD1 (5 bases agree). The sample was peripheral blood. The CDR3 protein: CASSMLGGDTEAFF. Read as DNA, the sequence is TGTGCCAGTAGTATGCTGGGAGGGGACACTGAAGCTTTCTTT.